This T cell receptor (beta chain) was found in a study of blood T cells in healthy people across ages. About the study: With template switching, about one barcoded beta molecule was captured per two T cells.

Per sample, no less than 6 micrograms of total RNA were extracted. For the second PCR, which ran for roughly 7 to 11 cycles, a sample-barcoded 5' primer and a J-beta primer mix were used. TCRdb fed the 5' RACE reads into MiXCR, producing one record per CDR3 protein. The profile shows about 800,000 distinct CDR3 sequences, 25% of them singletons. This clonotype has only a few counts. The CDR3 spans 16 residues. Germline V gives CDR1 DFQATT, CDR2 SNEGSKA (reference sequence). This sample was also put to use in a study of T cells of mothers and their children. That work contributes: Thymic selection molds TCR recombination output in a comparable way in related and unrelated pairs.

This TCR was recovered from a boy between 10 and 17 years old in good health. V and J are TRBV20-1 and TRBJ2-5; the D gene is possibly TRBD2 (6 bases). The J call may be mistaken, given a closer DNA end match to TRBJ2-7. The sequenced sample was blood. DNA for the CDR3: TGCAGTGCTAGAGGAACACGCCGGGACTTGACCTACGAGCAGTACTTC. It translates to CSARGTRRDLTYEQYF.